The 5 T cell receptor beta chains below all came from one sample that was sequenced in a study of blood T cell repertoires in COVID-19. The repertoire was sequenced with immunoSEQ multiplex PCR; TCRdb's copy has only in-frame clones and lacks some. The profile shows around 500,000 clones, 70% to 90% of them singletons. Source material: peripheral blood. These receptors came from a human donor in a cohort sampled during active COVID-19.

The chain combines TRBV6-2 or TRBV6-3 with TRBJ1-1; D is perhaps TRBD1 (5 bases). V lost 0 bases and J lost 8, with 13 bases in between. Germline V gene lookup returns CDR1 MNHEY and CDR2 SVGEGT. The CDR3 is 14 amino acids. The CDR3 protein is CASSYSMGGREAFF. The CDR3 nucleotides are TGTGCCAGCAGTTACTCCATGGGGGGACGAGAAGCTTTCTTT.

This sequence joins TRBV28 and TRBJ2-3, with TRBD2 identical over 8 bases. Unmatched junction bases numbered 9, after V lost 10 bases and J lost 0 bases. Looked up from germline, CDR1 is MDHEN and CDR2 is SYDVKM. This CDR3 spans 15 amino acids. CDR3 nucleotide sequence: TGTGCCACTTCGTTGACTAGCGCTAGCACAGATACGCAGTATTTT. This sequence encodes CATSLTSASTDTQYF.

The chain uses TRBV6-5 and TRBJ1-3; tentative D call: TRBD1 (6 bases). The ends were cut back, 6 bases at V and 4 bases at J, with 16 bases in the middle. Germline CDR1 MNHEY, CDR2 SVGAGI. CDR3 length: 15 amino acids. The CDR3: CASRTSGGPGNTIYF. CDR3 bases: TGTGCCAGCAGAACTAGTGGGGGCCCGGGAAACACCATATATTTT.

The chain combines TRBV9 with TRBJ1-5; 8 bases are a match to TRBD1. The junction had 6 bases not matched to a gene; V was cut back by 2 bases and J by 5 bases. The CDR3 runs to 15 residues. In germline, CDR1 is SGDLS, CDR2 YYNGEE. DNA for the CDR3: TGTGCCAGCAGCGTGGGACAGGCGGAGGATCAGCCCCAGCATTTT. Translating it yields CASSVGQAEDQPQHF.

The chain joins TRBV6-5 to TRBJ2-2; TRBD1 matches 10 bases. Germline CDR1 reads MNHEY; CDR2 reads SVGAGI. This CDR3 region has 16 residues. The V gene end was trimmed by 0 bases and the J gene end by 4 bases; junction bases not matched to a gene: 2. In nucleotides, the CDR3 is TGTGCCAGCAGTTACTCGGGGACAGGGGTCACCGGGGAGCTGTTTTTT. This codes for CASSYSGTGVTGELFF.